A selection of T cell receptor beta chains follows, all from one sample in a study of blood T cell repertoires in COVID-19. Sequencing used immunoSEQ multiplex PCR; TCRdb keeps in-frame clones, though not all of them. The table includes around 300,000 clones, approximately 89% detected once. The sample consisted of PBMCs or T cells enriched from blood (not recorded which). The receptor set was obtained from a woman aged 18-30 years who had recovered from COVID-19. Each CDR3 is given with its conserved first and last residue. A D gene is named only where the DNA matches it firmly. Part of the rows lack a size; the others show once, few, many or a class for expanded clones.

D	V	size	J	CDR3	DNA
NA	TRBV19	NA	TRBJ1-2	CASSIPVSGGGYGYTF	TGTGCCAGTAGTATCCCCGTCTCGGGGGGCGGCTATGGCTACACCTTC
TRBD2	TRBV7-8	once	TRBJ2-7	CASSLSSGSLGEQYF	TGTGCCAGCAGCTTATCTAGCGGGAGCTTAGGAGAGCAGTACTTC
TRBD1	TRBV2	NA	TRBJ2-7	CASNSAGGVYYEQYF	TGTGCCAGCAATTCGGCAGGGGGAGTTTACTACGAGCAGTACTTC
TRBD2	TRBV29-1	NA	TRBJ2-3	CSVEDRQAMPSGRTSTDTQYF	TGCAGCGTTGAAGACAGGCAGGCGATGCCTAGCGGGAGGACTAGCACAGATACGCAGTATTTT
NA	TRBV19	NA	TRBJ1-5	CASTTTVGNQPQHF	TGTGCCAGTACCACCACAGTGGGCAATCAGCCCCAGCATTTT
TRBD1	TRBV28	NA	TRBJ1-1	CASSIWDRVGTEAFF	TGTGCCAGCAGTATTTGGGACAGGGTTGGGACTGAAGCTTTCTTT
NA	TRBV7-2	NA	TRBJ2-5	CASSLGGRGEETQYF	TGTGCCAGCAGCTTAGGGGGGCGAGGGGAAGAGACCCAGTACTTC
NA	TRBV7-9	NA	TRBJ1-2	CASSPQGSGYTF	TGTGCCAGCAGCCCCCAGGGTAGTGGCTACACCTTC
NA	TRBV5-8	NA	TRBJ1-1	CASRRMQGEAFF	TGTGCCAGCAGGCGGATGCAGGGTGAAGCTTTCTTT
NA	TRBV28	NA	TRBJ1-2	CASSPMTTGRDGYTF	TGTGCCAGCAGTCCGATGACTACTGGACGCGATGGCTACACCTTC
NA	TRBV2	once	TRBJ2-5	CASRRQMSPYQETQYF	TGTGCCAGCAGGCGACAAATGTCCCCGTACCAAGAGACCCAGTACTTC
TRBD2	TRBV4-2	few	TRBJ2-3	CASSFPTSGVTDTQYF	TGTGCCAGCAGCTTCCCGACTAGCGGGGTCACAGATACGCAGTATTTT
NA	TRBV10-2	NA	TRBJ1-2	CASSPPERPLYGYTF	TGCGCCAGCAGTCCCCCAGAGCGACCCCTCTATGGCTACACCTTC
NA	TRBV4-1	NA	TRBJ2-3	CASSQDGDTQYF	TGCGCCAGCAGCCAAGACGGGGATACGCAGTATTTT
TRBD1	TRBV18	NA	TRBJ2-7	CASSPTGTILDEQYF	TGTGCCAGCTCACCGACAGGGACGATTCTGGACGAGCAGTACTTC
TRBD2	TRBV5-1	NA	TRBJ2-7	CASSFKLAEGGLEQYF	TGCGCCAGCAGCTTCAAACTAGCGGAGGGGGGCCTCGAGCAGTACTTC
NA	TRBV7-9	NA	TRBJ2-1	CASSFTTGDLLF	TGTGCCAGCAGCTTTACCACGGGAGACCTGCTCTTC
TRBD1	TRBV24-1	NA	TRBJ1-2	CATSGSTRTGGKYGYTF	TGTGCCACCAGTGGGTCAACCAGGACAGGGGGCAAGTATGGCTACACCTTC
TRBD1	TRBV9	NA	TRBJ2-2	CASNPQGASGELFF	TGTGCCAGCAACCCACAGGGGGCGTCCGGGGAGCTGTTTTTT
NA	TRBV7-6	once	TRBJ2-1	CASRQGGGFNEQFF	TGTGCCAGCAGGCAGGGAGGGGGTTTCAATGAGCAGTTCTTC
TRBD1	TRBV10-3	NA	TRBJ2-1	CAIRGQGADYNEQFF	TGTGCCATCAGGGGACAGGGGGCTGACTACAATGAGCAGTTCTTC
TRBD2	TRBV7-9	NA	TRBJ2-3	CASSFPLAESDTQYF	TGTGCCAGCAGCTTTCCACTAGCGGAATCAGATACGCAGTATTTT
TRBD1	TRBV18	NA	TRBJ1-4	CASSPSVTGVELGEKLFF	TGTGCCAGCTCACCTAGTGTGACAGGGGTCGAGTTGGGAGAAAAACTGTTTTTT
TRBD2	TRBV4-2	few	TRBJ2-3	CASSQAGGPTDTQYF	TGTGCCAGCAGCCAAGCGGGAGGGCCCACAGATACGCAGTATTTT
NA	TRBV7-2	once	TRBJ2-2	CASSPDSANTGELFF	TGTGCCAGCAGCCCGGACAGCGCGAACACCGGGGAGCTGTTTTTT
NA	TRBV10-3	NA	TRBJ1-5	CAISEAGVSNQPQHF	TGTGCCATCAGTGAGGCGGGGGTTAGCAATCAGCCCCAGCATTTT
NA	TRBV11-2	NA	TRBJ2-5	CASSPRRETQYF	TGTGCCAGCAGCCCCCGGCGGGAGACCCAGTACTTC
TRBD1	TRBV11-2	NA	TRBJ1-3	CASVRTGLGSGNTIYF	TGTGCCAGCGTACGGACAGGTCTCGGGTCTGGAAACACCATATATTTT
NA	TRBV6-5	NA	TRBJ2-7	CASSPAAGQTYEQYF	TGTGCCAGCTCACCCGCCGCGGGTCAAACCTACGAGCAGTACTTC
TRBD2	TRBV7-8	NA	TRBJ2-7	CASSRTSGSVEQYF	TGTGCCAGCAGCCGGACTAGCGGGAGTGTTGAGCAGTACTTC